Listed here are 21 T cell receptor beta chains from one sample, sequenced in a study of naive and memory T cell subsets. Reverse transcription of blood and skin TCR RNA was primed at alpha and beta constant regions. TCRdb processed the 5' RACE reads anew with MiXCR; each CDR3 protein has one entry. In the table there are over 25,000 distinct CDR3 sequences, roughly a quarter of which are singletons. Whole blood, 2 to 2.5 ml, came from adult healthy volunteers. Source of these receptors: a female donor in good health.

This clonotype has just a few counts. The gene calls are TRBV13 and TRBJ1-1; no reliable D call. The V end was cut by 6 bases, the J end by 5 bases, with 16 bases between. Germline CDR1 and CDR2: PRHDT and FYEKMQ (reference sequence). This CDR3 spans 14 amino acids. CDR3 loop: CASRKIGERTEAFF. CDR3 bases: TGTGCCAGCAGAAAGATCGGTGAGCGGACTGAAGCTTTCTTT.

The sample holds a few counts of this clonotype. The chain joins TRBV20-1 to TRBJ1-1; D may be TRBD1 (6 bases). Germline V gene sequence: CDR1 DFQATT, CDR2 SNEGSKA (reference sequence). The CDR3 runs 13 residues. The V end was cut by 0 bases, the J end by 6 bases, with 11 bases between. CDR3 amino acids: CSARDGGRAEAFF. DNA for the CDR3: TGCAGTGCTAGAGACGGGGGGCGCGCTGAAGCTTTCTTT.

This clonotype was seen many times. This sequence joins TRBV5-1 and TRBJ2-4; the D is unclear. V was shortened by 3 bases and J by 6 bases, with 4 bases between the two germline ends. The CDR3 is 11 amino acids. Germline loops: CDR1 SGHRS, CDR2 YFSETQ. Here the CDR3 reads CASSSGNIQYF. In DNA form, the CDR3 reads TGCGCCAGCAGCTCGGGAAACATTCAGTACTTC.

This clonotype rates as medium-sized (0.01 to 0.1%). J is TRBJ2-2 and V is TRBV20-1; 8 bases match TRBD1. There are 14 residues in the CDR3. V trimming: 3 bases; J trimming: 5 bases; junction bases outside the gene matches: 5. Looked up from germline, CDR1 is DFQATT and CDR2 is SNEGSKA (reference sequence). The CDR3 sequence is CSARDREVTGELFF. In nucleotides, the CDR3 is TGCAGTGCTAGGGACAGGGAGGTAACCGGGGAGCTGTTTTTT.

This clonotype was counted many times. This chain uses TRBV9 with TRBJ2-1; 9 positions agree with TRBD2. The CDR3 contains 15 residues. CDR1 and CDR2 (germline): SGDLS, YYNGEE. The V gene end was trimmed by 0 bases and the J gene end by 3 bases; junction bases not matched to a gene: 1. The CDR3 coding sequence is TGTGCCAGCAGCGTAGAACTAGCGGGCTACAATGAGCAGTTCTTC. Translating it yields CASSVELAGYNEQFF. The full variable domain, completed using reference TRBV9 and TRBJ2-1, is DSGVTQTPKHLITATGQRVTLRCSPRSGDLSVYWYQQSLDQGLQFLIQYYNGEERAKGNILERFSAQQFPDLHSELNLSSLELGDSALYFCASSVELAGYNEQFFGPGTRLTVL.

J is TRBJ2-1 and V is TRBV6-5; 13 positions agree with TRBD2. J gave up 2 bases and V 10 bases, and 11 bases lay outside the gene matches. CDR3 size: 17 residues. The germline gives CDR1 MNHEY, CDR2 SVGAGI. CDR3: CAILLAGGPLPYNEQFF. The CDR3 nucleotides read TGTGCCATCTTACTAGCGGGAGGGCCTCTCCCCTACAATGAGCAGTTCTTC.

CDR3 in amino acids: CASSFAGASNQPQHF. In DNA, the CDR3 is TGTGCCAGCAGTTTCGCGGGGGCCAGCAATCAGCCCCAGCATTTT. The rearrangement joins TRBV27 to TRBJ1-5; D may be TRBD1 (6 bases). Germline V gives CDR1 MNHEY, CDR2 SMNVEV (reference sequence). V dropped 3 bases and J dropped 1 base, with 10 bases sitting between them. CDR3 size: 15 residues.

At least ten counts were recorded for this clonotype. J is TRBJ2-5 and V is TRBV20-1; a possible D gene is TRBD2 (5 bases). Per germline, CDR1 DFQATT and CDR2 SNEGSKA (reference sequence). The CDR3 is 13 amino acids. V was shortened by 4 bases and J by 0 bases, with 9 bases between the two germline ends. The CDR3 nucleotides are TGCAGTGCTACTATGGACTACCAAGAGACCCAGTACTTC. It encodes CSATMDYQETQYF.

At least ten counts were recorded for this clonotype. The chain employs TRBV20-1 and TRBJ2-5; 12 bases align to TRBD2. The CDR3 has 14 amino acids. The trim removed 4 bases at V and 4 bases at J, leaving 4 bases unmatched. Germline V CDR1 and CDR2: DFQATT, SNEGSKA (reference sequence). CDR3 bases: TGCAGTGCTAAACTAGCGGGGGGAATAGAGACCCAGTACTTC. Translation: CSAKLAGGIETQYF.

This clonotype was found many times. V gene TRBV18 combines with J gene TRBJ2-7; D may be TRBD1 or TRBD2 (5 bases each). Looked up from germline, CDR1 is KGHSH and CDR2 is LQKENI. V was pared by 3 bases and J by 2 bases, with 20 bases between. The CDR3 spans 17 residues. Here the CDR3 reads CASSPGPGTLPTYEQYF. The CDR3 nucleotides read TGTGCCAGCTCACCGGGCCCCGGGACCTTACCTACCTACGAGCAGTACTTC.

This clonotype has a count of ten or more. The gene calls are TRBV20-1 and TRBJ1-6; 7 bases align to TRBD1. V shed 5 bases, J shed 7 bases, and the junction held 11 bases outside the gene matches. Germline loops: CDR1 DFQATT, CDR2 SNEGSKA (reference sequence). The CDR3 has 15 residues. In DNA, the CDR3 is TGCAGTGCTGGAGGACAGGCTATGGCCAATTCACCCCTCCACTTT. Its translation: CSAGGQAMANSPLHF.

This clonotype was picked up many times. The chain links TRBV29-1 to TRBJ1-2, with 7 bases matching TRBD1. Germline V gives CDR1 SQVTM, CDR2 ANQGSEA. The CDR3 contains 13 residues. Trimming at V came to 4 bases and at J to 2 bases, leaving 4 bases not matched to a gene. The CDR3 bases are TGCAGCGTTGCCCAGGGGGAGAACTATGGCTACACCTTC. It yields the protein CSVAQGENYGYTF. Together with reference TRBV29-1 and TRBJ1-2, the CDR3 gives the full variable domain: SAVISQKPSRDICQRGTSLTIQCQVDSQVTMMFWYRQQPGQSLTLIATANQGSEATYESGFVIDKFPISRPNLTFSTLTVSNMSPEDSSIYLCSVAQGENYGYTFGSGTRLTVV.

This clonotype qualifies as medium-sized. V usage is TRBV7-8 and J usage is TRBJ2-2; 13 nucleotides agree with TRBD2. CDR1 SGHVS and CDR2 FQNEAQ come from the germline V gene. Trimming removed 5 bases from V and 5 bases from J; junction bases left unmatched: 11. This CDR3 has 18 amino acids. CDR3 sequence reads: CASSPLGLAGVETGELFF. The CDR3 DNA follows: TGTGCCAGCAGCCCGCTCGGACTAGCGGGAGTAGAAACCGGGGAGCTGTTTTTT. Filled out from reference TRBV7-8 and TRBJ2-2, the complete variable domain reads GAGVSQSPRYKVAKRGQDVALRCDPISGHVSLFWYQQALGQGPEFLTYFQNEAQLDKSGLPSDRFFAERPEGSVSTLKIQRTQQEDSAVYLCASSPLGLAGVETGELFFGEGSRLTVL.

Ten or more counts support this clonotype. The gene calls are TRBV9 and TRBJ2-6; weak D call: TRBD2 (5 bases). CDR1 SGDLS and CDR2 YYNGEE come from the germline V gene. This CDR3 has 14 amino acids. V was shortened by 3 bases and J by 10 bases, with 14 bases between the two germline ends. Here the CDR3 reads CASSAGLAYNVLTF. In DNA form, the CDR3 reads TGTGCCAGCAGCGCAGGACTTGCATATAACGTCCTGACTTTC.

The chain has TRBV5-1 and TRBJ2-5; possible D gene TRBD2, 5 bases. The CDR3 contains 14 residues. Germline V CDR1 and CDR2: SGHRS, YFSETQ. V was cut by 7 bases and J by 1 base, with 14 bases left in between. DNA for the CDR3: TGCGCCAGCTCGGGAAGACAAGCCCAAGAGACCCAGTACTTC. It encodes CASSGRQAQETQYF. Combining the CDR3 with reference TRBV5-1 and TRBJ2-5 gives the whole variable domain KAGVTQTPRYLIKTRGQQVTLSCSPISGHRSVSWYQQTPGQGLQFLFEYFSETQRNKGNFPGRFSGRQFSNSRSEMNVSTLELGDSALYLCASSGRQAQETQYFGPGTRLLVL.

Judged by abundance, this clonotype is medium-sized. The CDR3 sequence is CASSTPGRGQETQYF. CDR3 DNA: TGTGCCAGCAGCACCCCTGGGAGAGGTCAAGAGACCCAGTACTTC. The chain links TRBV3-1 to TRBJ2-5; a weak D match, TRBD2 (5 bases). CDR3 length: 15 residues. CDR1 and CDR2 from the germline V gene are LGHDT and YNNKEL (reference sequence). Deletions cut 5 bases from V and 2 bases from J, with 15 bases between.

This clonotype has a count of ten or more. The CDR3 sequence is CSAGTSSYEQYF. CDR3 DNA: TGCAGTGCTGGGACTAGTTCCTACGAGCAGTACTTC. The chain couples TRBV20-1 to TRBJ2-7; 8 nucleotides align to TRBD2. CDR1 and CDR2 (germline): DFQATT, SNEGSKA (reference sequence). This CDR3 is 12 amino acids long. V lost 5 bases, J lost 1 base, and 1 base stayed unmatched.

The chain couples TRBV12-3 or TRBV12-4 to TRBJ2-3; D is unresolved. This CDR3 is 12 amino acids long. V lost 4 bases and J 6 bases, leaving 8 bases between the germline ends. The CDR3 here is CASSWVGDTQYF. DNA of the CDR3: TGTGCCAGCAGTTGGGTTGGGGATACGCAGTATTTT.

V is TRBV6-5 and J is TRBJ2-7; 9 positions match TRBD2. CDR1 is MNHEY, CDR2 SVGAGI, per germline. V lost 5 bases to trimming and J lost 1 base; unmatched junction nucleotides: 9. The CDR3 extends over 16 amino acids. The CDR3 region has the DNA TGTGCCAGCAGTCGAATATCGGGACTAGCATCCTACGAGCAGTACTTC. Translated: CASSRISGLASYEQYF.

This clonotype has ten or more counts. The chain carries TRBV7-6 and TRBJ2-3; no clear D gene. CDR1 is SGHVS and CDR2 is FNYEAQ in the germline V gene. The germline V and J ends were trimmed by 1 base and 0 bases, with 8 bases remaining between them. The CDR3 covers 15 residues. The CDR3 is CASSLGASSTDTQYF. CDR3 bases: TGTGCCAGCAGCTTAGGGGCCTCTAGCACAGATACGCAGTATTTT.

This chain connects TRBV11-2 to TRBJ1-1; D unresolved. Trimming cost V 5 bases and J 4 bases, with 11 bases left between them. The V gene's germline CDR1 is SGHAT and CDR2 FQNNGV. The CDR3 is made up of 13 amino acids. The CDR3 region has the DNA TGTGCCAGCAGCCTAAGGAGAGGCACTGAAGCTTTCTTT. Translation gives CASSLRRGTEAFF.